The source of this TCR beta chain is a study of T cells in Graves' hyperthyroidism and ophthalmopathy. Overall study context: Prior to any treatment, at the point of initial diagnosis, peripheral blood was collected.

Findings and caveats of the study: Blood also held most thyroid clonotypes expanded beyond 0.001.

Concerning this clonotype itself: The antigen remains undetermined.

Enrolled ophthalmopathy patients presented with a Clinical Activity Score of at least 3, a NOSPECS grade of at least 4, and disease duration under 3 months. Patients were excluded because of uncontrolled infection, other autoimmune disease, pregnancy or lactation. Amplified TCR beta CDR3 regions came from RNA transcripts. The primer set for the first-round RT-PCR of the TCR CDR3 was HTBI. Each CDR3 protein is one row after TCRdb ran MiXCR on the multiplex PCR reads. The sample lists fewer than 40,000 distinct CDR3 sequences, around half seen once, with roughly 25% in the top ten. The sequencing input was blood. The source of this sequence is a middle-aged woman with Graves' ophthalmopathy.

The CDR3 DNA is TGTGCCAGCAGCTGGTCCAGGGCCAATCAGCCCCAGCATTTT. Protein: CASSWSRANQPQHF. V gene TRBV2 combines with J gene TRBJ1-5; tentatively, D is TRBD1 (5 bases). Germline V lookup: CDR1 SNHLY, CDR2 FYNNEI. The CDR3 totals 14 residues. V was cut by 6 bases and J by 3 bases, with 12 bases left in between.